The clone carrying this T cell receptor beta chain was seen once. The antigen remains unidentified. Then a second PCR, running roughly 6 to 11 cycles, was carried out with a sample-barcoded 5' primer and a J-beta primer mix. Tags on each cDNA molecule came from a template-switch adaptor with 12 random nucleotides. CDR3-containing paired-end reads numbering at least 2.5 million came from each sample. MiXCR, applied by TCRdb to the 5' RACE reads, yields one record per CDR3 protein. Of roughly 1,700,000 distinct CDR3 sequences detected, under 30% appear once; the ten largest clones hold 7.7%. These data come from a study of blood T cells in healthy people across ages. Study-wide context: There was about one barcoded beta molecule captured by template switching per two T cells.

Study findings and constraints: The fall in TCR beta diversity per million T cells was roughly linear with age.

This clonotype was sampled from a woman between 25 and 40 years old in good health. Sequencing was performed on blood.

In DNA form, the CDR3 reads TGCAGTGCCCCAGAAGACAGGAACAATTCACCCCTCCACTTT. This gives the protein CSAPEDRNNSPLHF. The chain has TRBV20-1 and TRBJ1-6; D is perhaps TRBD1 (6 bases). V lost 6 bases, J lost 7 bases, and 16 bases lay in between. Germline CDR1 is DFQATT and CDR2 is SNEGSKA (reference sequence). This CDR3 is built from 14 residues.